This T cell receptor (beta chain) was captured by sequencing in a study of cytomegalovirus exposure and HLA in healthy donors. The CDR3 extends over 14 amino acids. Trimming left V 6 bases short and J 3 bases short, with 14 bases between. Germline V CDR1 and CDR2: MGHDK, SYGVNS. TCRdb's table, derived via immunoSEQ multiplex PCR, lists solely in-frame clones and lacks some. The table lists around 150,000 clones, roughly nine tenths of them singletons. Turning to this clone: Its specificity is not known.

Study findings and constraints: The tendency of first-cohort TCR clusters to co-occur in the roughly 130 validation repertoires was the finding of a later analysis. The study flagged roughly 150 TCR beta chains as cytomegalovirus-associated. A few CMV-associated chains were confirmed in vitro to be specific for CMV antigens. According to reports, the classifier identified cytomegalovirus status with high specificity and sensitivity.

Sequencing was carried out using PBMCs. The genes are TRBV25-1 and TRBJ1-2; D is unclear. The receptor's source is a woman under 40 in good health and CMV-seronegative. The chain's CDR3 is CASSELNTDYGYTF. CDR3 nucleotides: TGTGCCAGCAGCGAACTGAATACGGACTATGGCTACACCTTC.